This T cell receptor (beta chain) came from a study of blood T cell repertoires in COVID-19. Germline-derived CDR1 and CDR2 are MNHEY and SVGAGI. This CDR3 has 15 residues. V was clipped by 7 bases and J by 2 bases, with 15 bases between them. How the authors handled the data: Amplified reference gene primers provided the basis for estimating nucleated cell counts. TCRdb keeps only in-frame clones here, not all; method: immunoSEQ multiplex PCR. That table is the source of V, J and clone size, and D and trimming were worked out from the DNA. The sample has 140,000 to 150,000 clones, less than 90% seen once.

The sequence was collected from a human donor in a cohort sampled during active COVID-19. What was sequenced was peripheral blood. This sequence joins TRBV6-5 and TRBJ1-3; maybe TRBD1 (5 bases). CDR3 DNA sequence: TGTGCCAGCACCCAGGTGCCCAGGGCTGGAAACACCATATATTTT. As protein: CASTQVPRAGNTIYF.